Shown below are 19 T cell receptor beta chains from a single sample sequenced in a study of blood T cells in healthy people across ages. Primed by a sample-barcoded 5' primer and a J-beta primer mix, a second PCR proceeded for roughly 6 to 12 cycles. TCRdb independently ran MiXCR on the 5' RACE reads; one entry per CDR3 protein. Among around 970,000 distinct CDR3 sequences listed, roughly half were seen once. Sequencing was performed on blood. Receptors were obtained from a woman aged 60-75 years in good health.

This clonotype was counted only a few times. The V call is TRBV20-1, the J call TRBJ2-5, with 15 bases lining up with TRBD2. Looked up from germline, CDR1 is DFQATT and CDR2 is SNEGSKA (reference sequence). V lost 1 base to trimming and J lost 9 bases; unmatched junction nucleotides: 6. The CDR3 length is 15 residues. The CDR3 sequence is CSARGTSGREHSQYF. In DNA form, the CDR3 reads TGCAGTGCTAGAGGGACTAGCGGGAGGGAACATTCCCAGTACTTC.

In its sample, this clonotype was seen a few times. The genes are TRBV29-1 and TRBJ2-1, with D possibly called TRBD1 or TRBD2 (5 bases each). V lost 7 bases and J 2 bases, leaving 12 bases between the germline ends. Germline CDR1 reads SQVTM; CDR2 reads ANQGSEA. This CDR3 is built from 13 residues. CDR3 region: CSARGQPYNEQFF. CDR3 sequence (DNA): TGCAGCGCCCGGGGCCAGCCCTACAATGAGCAGTTCTTC.

The chain has TRBV28 and TRBJ2-4, with D maybe TRBD2 (6 bases). The CDR3 spans 18 residues. Germline V gene sequence: CDR1 MDHEN, CDR2 SYDVKM. V was cut by 5 bases and J by 0 bases, with 20 bases left in between. The CDR3 nucleotides are TGTGCCAGCAGTCCGCAAGGTCTGGGAGGTTTAGCCAAAAACATTCAGTACTTC. Its translation is CASSPQGLGGLAKNIQYF.

The chain joins TRBV12-3 or TRBV12-4 to TRBJ2-3, with TRBD2 as a possible D gene (6 bases). This CDR3 has 15 residues. V was clipped by 4 bases and J by 1 base, with 12 bases between them. The CDR3 loop reads CASSSSGGGTDTQYF. The CDR3 DNA reads TGTGCCAGCAGTTCAAGCGGAGGGGGCACAGATACGCAGTATTTT.

The chain employs TRBV21-1 and TRBJ2-5. TRBV21-1 is reported as a pseudogene. The CDR3 totals 16 residues. The CDR3 bases are TGTGCCAGCAGCAAATTAAGACGAAATCCACAAGAGACCCAGTACTTC. Translation: CASSKLRRNPQETQYF.

The CDR3 DNA reads TGTGCCATCAGTGAGTCTTGGGGGCAGACTGTGGACACCGGGGAGCTGTTTTTT. Its translation: CAISESWGQTVDTGELFF. V is TRBV10-3 and J is TRBJ2-2; weak D call: TRBD1 (6 bases). Germline V lookup: CDR1 ENHRY, CDR2 SYGVKD. Trimming took 0 bases from V and 3 from J, leaving 17 bases between them. This CDR3 is 18 amino acids long.

A few counts support this clonotype. The V gene is TRBV6-2 or TRBV6-3, the J gene TRBJ1-4; D possibly corresponds to TRBD1 (6 bases). V was shortened by 2 bases and J by 8 bases, with 12 bases between the two germline ends. The CDR3 extends over 14 amino acids. In germline, CDR1 is MNHEY, CDR2 SVGEGT. CDR3 protein: CASSYIGGTEKLFF. In DNA form, the CDR3 reads TGTGCCAGCAGTTACATCGGAGGGACAGAAAAACTGTTTTTT.

V gene TRBV7-2 combines with J gene TRBJ2-7; D ambiguous. Deletions cut 5 bases from V and 3 bases from J, with 8 bases between. The CDR3 extends over 12 amino acids. Germline CDR1 SGHTA, CDR2 FQGNSA. CDR3 loop: CASSATRYEQYF. CDR3 coding DNA: TGTGCCAGCAGCGCCACACGCTACGAGCAGTACTTC.

The chain uses TRBV20-1 and TRBJ2-3, with no clear D. Germline V gene sequence: CDR1 DFQATT, CDR2 SNEGSKA (reference sequence). This CDR3 is built from 18 residues. Trimming pared 0 bases from V and 0 bases from J, leaving 19 bases between. The DNA for the CDR3 is TGCAGTGCTAGAGACCCTGACCCATTCCTCACTAGCACAGATACGCAGTATTTT. This codes for CSARDPDPFLTSTDTQYF.

The V gene is TRBV14, the J gene TRBJ2-7, with 8 bases lining up with TRBD2. V lost 2 bases and J lost 0; bases outside the gene matches: 3. Looked up from germline, CDR1 is SGHDN and CDR2 is FVKESK. CDR3 length: 15 residues. The CDR3: CASSQSGTSSYEQYF. In nucleotides, the CDR3 is TGTGCCAGCAGCCAAAGTGGGACTAGCTCCTACGAGCAGTACTTC.

As concerns this clonotype: It may be a read error: a sequence one base away is much more abundant. V usage is TRBV2 and J usage is TRBJ2-7; 10 nucleotides align to TRBD1. This CDR3 has 12 amino acids. Germline V gives CDR1 SNHLY, CDR2 FYNNEI. The V segment lost 4 bases and the J segment 9 bases; nucleotides outside the gene matches: 3. The CDR3 sequence: CASSVDRGLQYF. DNA for the CDR3: TGTGCCAGCAGTGTGGACAGGGGGTTGCAGTACTTC.

This chain connects TRBV7-9 to TRBJ2-7, with 10 bases matching TRBD2. V lost 11 bases to trimming and J lost 0 bases; unmatched junction nucleotides: 4. The V gene's germline CDR1 is SEHNR and CDR2 FQNEAQ (reference sequence). The CDR3 is 13 amino acids. The CDR3 loop reads CAGSSGSSYEQYF. Here the CDR3 DNA reads TGTGCCGGCTCTAGCGGGAGCTCCTACGAGCAGTACTTC.

This clonotype came up a few times. The chain employs TRBV25-1 and TRBJ1-2; no firm D call. Trimming pared 2 bases from V and 8 bases from J, leaving 6 bases between. Per germline, CDR1 MGHDK and CDR2 SYGVNS. The CDR3 length is 11 residues. Written as DNA, the CDR3 is TGTGCCAGCAGTGAAATAGAAGGCTACACCTTC. It encodes CASSEIEGYTF.

The V and J genes are TRBV4-3 and TRBJ2-1; unclear D gene. This CDR3 contains 17 residues. Germline CDR1 LGHNA, CDR2 YSLEER. The germline V and J ends were trimmed by 3 bases and 8 bases, with 23 bases remaining between them. CDR3 nucleotide sequence: TGCGCCAGCAGCCAGCTTAGGAGCGACAACTTTGGGGATGAGCAGTTCTTC. Encoded protein: CASSQLRSDNFGDEQFF.

This chain uses TRBV7-9 with TRBJ2-5, with TRBD2 matching 7 bases. The J segment lost 3 bases and the V segment lost 4 bases, leaving 2 bases of the junction unmatched. Germline loops: CDR1 SEHNR, CDR2 FQNEAQ (reference sequence). CDR3 length equals 13 residues. The CDR3 DNA reads as TGTGCCAGCAGCTGGACTAGGGAAGAGACCCAGTACTTC. Encoded protein: CASSWTREETQYF.

The genes are TRBV4-3 and TRBJ2-7; TRBD1 is a possible D gene (5 bases). Germline V CDR1 and CDR2: LGHNA, YSLEER. The CDR3 totals 14 residues. The ends were cut back, 0 bases at V and 3 bases at J, with 9 bases in the middle. Here the CDR3 DNA reads TGCGCCAGCAGCCAAGATGCAGGGTTCTACGAGCAGTACTTC. Protein product: CASSQDAGFYEQYF.

J is TRBJ2-5 and V is TRBV3-1; D is tentatively TRBD1 or TRBD2 (5 bases each). The germline V gene has CDR1 LGHDT and CDR2 YNNKEL (reference sequence). This CDR3 has 18 amino acids. Deletions cut 2 bases from V and 3 bases from J, with 22 bases between. CDR3 residues: CASSQRRGGAHSKETQYF. CDR3 bases: TGTGCCAGCAGCCAAAGGCGTGGGGGTGCCCACTCAAAAGAGACCCAGTACTTC.

This clonotype turned up a few times. J is TRBJ2-7 and V is TRBV29-1, with D perhaps given as TRBD1 or TRBD2 (5 bases each). Germline loops: CDR1 SQVTM, CDR2 ANQGSEA. The CDR3 extends over 14 amino acids. V was cut by 0 bases and J by 2 bases, with 11 bases left in between. CDR3 amino acids: CSVEEVGGAYEQYF. The CDR3 DNA follows: TGCAGCGTTGAAGAGGTTGGGGGTGCCTACGAGCAGTACTTC.

This chain uses TRBV6-1 with TRBJ1-2, with TRBD1 as a possible D gene (5 bases). The CDR3 is made up of 17 amino acids. V dropped 6 bases and J dropped 0 bases, with 20 bases sitting between them. Germline lookup yields CDR1 MNHNS and CDR2 SASEGT. CDR3 sequence (DNA): TGTGCCAGCAGAGTGAACTGGGTGACAGACTCTAACTATGGCTACACCTTC. Encoded protein: CASRVNWVTDSNYGYTF.